A selection of T cell receptor beta chains follows, all from one sample in a study of blood T cell repertoires in COVID-19. Sequencing used immunoSEQ multiplex PCR; TCRdb keeps in-frame clones, though not all of them. Here the sample spans around 130,000 clones, roughly four fifths being singletons. Sequencing input: peripheral blood. Every receptor here comes from a human donor in a cohort sampled during active COVID-19. The CDR3 runs from the conserved cysteine through the conserved F or W. The D gene is left open where the match is weak. Clone size is given for some rows only: seen once, a few or many times, or a class if the clone is expanded.

CDR3aa	CDR3nt	j_gene	abundance	d_gene	v_gene
CASSLPQGGNNEKLFF	TGTGCCAGCAGCTTACCCCAAGGCGGGAATAATGAAAAACTGTTTTTT	TRBJ1-4	.	.	TRBV7-9
CASSLAPSTGTGGGGTQYF	TGTGCCAGCAGCTTAGCTCCCTCCACCGGGACAGGGGGTGGGGGTACGCAGTATTTT	TRBJ2-3	few	TRBD1	TRBV7-2
CASSMSASGGAAGELFF	TGTGCCAGTAGTATGTCGGCTAGCGGGGGGGCCGCCGGGGAGCTGTTTTTT	TRBJ2-2	.	TRBD2	TRBV19
CASIRAAHQPQHF	TGTGCCAGTATCAGGGCGGCCCACCAGCCCCAGCATTTT	TRBJ1-5	.	.	TRBV6-6
CASTLYGGDYNEQFF	TGTGCCAGCACCCTGTACGGGGGGGACTACAATGAGCAGTTCTTC	TRBJ2-1	.	TRBD2	TRBV2
CASSPPNRRQGQETQYF	TGTGCCAGCTCACCACCTAACAGGCGGCAGGGACAAGAGACCCAGTACTTC	TRBJ2-5	.	.	TRBV18
CASSLVGTSGGETQYF	TGTGCCAGCAGCTTAGTAGGGACTAGCGGGGGTGAGACCCAGTACTTC	TRBJ2-5	.	TRBD2	TRBV7-2
CASSRGQGDEQYF	TGTGCCAGCAGCAGGGGACAGGGCGACGAGCAGTACTTC	TRBJ2-7	.	TRBD1	TRBV5-6
CASSPFTGGFNQPQHF	TGTGCCAGCAGTCCGTTTACAGGGGGATTCAATCAGCCCCAGCATTTT	TRBJ1-5	.	TRBD1	TRBV27
CASSLAMLAGGPGDTQYF	TGCGCCAGCAGCTTGGCCATGTTAGCGGGGGGGCCGGGAGATACGCAGTATTTT	TRBJ2-3	.	TRBD2	TRBV5-1
CASSVDDGLGQFF	TGCGCCAGCAGCGTGGATGACGGACTTGGGCAGTTCTTC	TRBJ2-1	.	.	TRBV5-1
CASGDRGYADTQYF	TGTGCCAGCGGCGACAGGGGGTACGCAGATACGCAGTATTTT	TRBJ2-3	.	TRBD1	TRBV13
CASSLTREKLFF	TGTGCCAGCAGTCTGACTCGCGAAAAACTGTTTTTT	TRBJ1-4	.	.	TRBV2
CASSTQTGNTEAFF	TGTGCCAGCAGCACCCAAACGGGGAACACTGAAGCTTTCTTT	TRBJ1-1	.	.	TRBV7-2
CASILIGGVPYQETQYF	TGTGCCAGCATCCTCATTGGGGGGGTCCCGTACCAAGAGACCCAGTACTTC	TRBJ2-5	.	TRBD2	TRBV11-2
CASIGTSGAGELFF	TGTGCCAGCATTGGGACTAGCGGGGCTGGGGAGCTGTTTTTT	TRBJ2-2	.	TRBD2	TRBV2
CASRPRQGREQYF	TGTGCCAGCAGGCCCCGACAGGGGAGGGAGCAGTACTTC	TRBJ2-7	.	TRBD1	TRBV7-9
CATRTGVTEAFF	TGCGCCACCCGGACAGGGGTCACTGAAGCTTTCTTT	TRBJ1-1	.	TRBD1	TRBV10-2
CASSLLSRDTDTQYF	TGCGCCAGCAGCTTGCTCTCCCGGGACACAGATACGCAGTATTTT	TRBJ2-3	.	.	TRBV5-1
CSVSERSELGTQYF	TGCAGCGTTTCCGAGCGGAGTGAGTTGGGGACCCAGTACTTC	TRBJ2-5	.	.	TRBV29-1
CASSIAGGPGQPQHF	TGTGCCAGTAGTATAGCGGGGGGGCCGGGTCAGCCCCAGCATTTT	TRBJ1-5	once	.	TRBV19
CASSSTYRDRVGVNTEAFF	TGTGCCAGCAGCTCCACATACAGGGATCGAGTGGGTGTGAACACTGAAGCTTTCTTT	TRBJ1-1	.	.	TRBV11-2
CASSYRGLGTEAFF	TGTGCCAGCAGCTACAGGGGGCTAGGCACTGAAGCTTTCTTT	TRBJ1-1	.	TRBD1	TRBV5-8
CASSQDWKASGGGDTQYF	TGTGCCAGCAGCCAAGATTGGAAGGCTAGCGGGGGGGGAGATACGCAGTATTTT	TRBJ2-3	.	TRBD2	TRBV3-1/TRBV3-2
CASSRQGAGTGELFF	TGTGCCAGCAGTCGACAGGGGGCCGGGACCGGGGAGCTGTTTTTT	TRBJ2-2	.	TRBD1	TRBV7-6
CAIKGAITDPGNTIYF	TGTGCCATCAAAGGGGCGATCACAGACCCTGGAAACACCATATATTTT	TRBJ1-3	.	.	TRBV10-3
CASSYSLTSGGKDEQYF	TGTGCCAGCAGTTACTCCCTCACGAGCGGGGGGAAAGACGAGCAGTACTTC	TRBJ2-7	few	TRBD2	TRBV6-2/TRBV6-3
CASSSDSREQYF	TGTGCCAGCAGCTCGGACAGCCGCGAGCAGTACTTC	TRBJ2-7	.	.	TRBV7-9
CASSRFGGELFF	TGTGCCAGCAGCCGCTTCGGGGGGGAGCTGTTTTTT	TRBJ2-2	.	.	TRBV14